This T cell receptor beta chain was documented in a study of blood T cell repertoires in COVID-19. Whole-study context: Samples of COVID-19 (acute and convalescent) were obtained from the United States, Italy and Spain.

Clones were read by immunoSEQ multiplex PCR, and TCRdb kept only the in-frame ones, dropping some. The sample carries roughly 34,000 clones, about 90% recorded once. Germline V lookup: CDR1 SGHRS, CDR2 YFSETQ. Trimming shortened V by 0 bases and J by 7 bases, and 10 bases separated the two germline ends. This CDR3 has 14 residues. The sequence came from an older man with acute or convalescent COVID-19. J is TRBJ1-4 and V is TRBV5-1, with D possibly TRBD1 on 6 matching bases. Material for sequencing was peripheral blood. The CDR3 bases are TGCGCCAGCAGCTTGGTACAGGGAAGTGAAAAACTGTTTTTT. Amino acids: CASSLVQGSEKLFF.